These 15 T cell receptor beta chains came from one sample sequenced in a study of relationships among human T cell subsets (dated by TCRdb to the early 2010s). Library creation used multiplex PCR. Sequencing instrument: 454 GS FLX. Semiquantitative ARM-PCR was used to amplify the TCR alpha and beta CDR3 regions from mRNA. In ARM-PCR, tagged nested gene-specific primers were applied first, and communal superprimers then carried out the exponential amplification. Using fastp trimming at Q25 and MiXCR clonotype assembly, TCRdb reanalyzed the public sequencing data and kept in-frame beta chains. Identical CDR3 protein sequences are pooled into one entry, listed with their most common genes and DNA. The sample table shows a few thousand distinct CDR3 sequences, and 70% to 85% are seen once. The ten largest clonotypes hold about 16% of the sample. Sequenced input: total T cells sorted from blood. The cell subset or site label, as the study defines it: CD3+ T cells in general. These receptors originate from a middle-aged man in good health.

The chain carries TRBV20-1 and TRBJ2-7; 7 nucleotides agree with TRBD1. Germline CDR1 DFQATT, CDR2 SNEGSKA (reference sequence). Trimming at V came to 0 bases and at J to 5 bases, leaving 7 bases not matched to a gene. This CDR3 is 14 amino acids long. The CDR3: CSARDSRQGHEQYF. CDR3 in DNA: TGCAGTGCTAGAGATAGCCGACAGGGCCACGAGCAGTACTTC.

V usage is TRBV24-1 and J usage is TRBJ2-7; the D gene is possibly TRBD1 (5 bases). The CDR3 consists of 14 residues. Between the trimmed V and J ends, which lost 5 bases and 2 bases, there was a span of 12 bases. Germline CDR1 and CDR2: KGHDR and SFDVKD. Here the CDR3 DNA reads TGTGCCACCAGTGGAAAAGGGGTTACCTACGAGCAGTACTTC. Translated: CATSGKGVTYEQYF.

This chain joins TRBV11-3 and TRBJ2-1; TRBD2 aligns across 12 bases. The CDR3 has 15 amino acids. Germline V gene sequence: CDR1 SGHNT, CDR2 YENEEA. After removal of 5 bases from V and 6 bases from J, the junction contained 5 bases not matched to a gene. CDR3 bases: TGTGCCAGCAGCGAGGAGGGACTAGCGGGCAATGAGCAGTTCTTC. It is translated as CASSEEGLAGNEQFF.

The J gene is TRBJ1-6, the V gene TRBV4-1; no clear D. Germline-derived CDR1 and CDR2 are MGHRA and YSYEKL. CDR3 length: 14 amino acids. V lost 1 base to trimming and J lost 10 bases, with 11 bases between them. CDR3 coding DNA: TGCGCCAGCAGCCAAGTAATTGAGGGCTCACCCCTCCACTTT. Translated: CASSQVIEGSPLHF.

This clonotype has just one count. CDR3 residues: CASRQGTHEQYF. CDR3 bases: TGTGCCAGCAGACAGGGGACCCACGAGCAGTACTTC. The chain is built from TRBV7-9 and TRBJ2-7, with 7 bases fitting TRBD1. This CDR3 region has 12 residues. Germline CDR1 is SEHNR and CDR2 is FQNEAQ (reference sequence). The trim removed 6 bases at V and 5 bases at J, leaving 4 bases unmatched.

V is TRBV30 and J is TRBJ2-7; tentatively, D is TRBD2 (5 bases). Per germline, CDR1 GTSNPN and CDR2 SVGIG (reference sequence). This CDR3 has 12 residues. V lost 3 bases and J 6 bases, leaving 12 bases between the germline ends. The CDR3 protein is CAWSHPGSEQYF. CDR3 coding DNA: TGTGCCTGGAGCCATCCGGGGTCCGAGCAGTACTTC.

The V gene is TRBV5-5, the J gene TRBJ1-5, with TRBD1 matching 11 bases. CDR1 and CDR2 from the germline V gene are SGHKS and YYEKEE (reference sequence). This CDR3 comprises 15 residues. The V segment lost 4 bases and the J segment 5 bases; nucleotides outside the gene matches: 5. Written as DNA, the CDR3 is TGTGCCAGCAGCCCCGGACAGGGGGCGGATCAGCCCCAGCATTTT. This translates into CASSPGQGADQPQHF.

V usage is TRBV6-1 and J usage is TRBJ2-5; D unresolved. V was clipped by 6 bases and J by 0 bases, with 5 bases between them. The CDR3 extends over 12 amino acids. From germline, CDR1 is MNHNS and CDR2 SASEGT. This CDR3 reads CASRGNQETQYF. CDR3 nucleotides: TGTGCCAGCAGAGGGAACCAAGAGACCCAGTACTTC.

The rearrangement uses TRBV7-9 and TRBJ2-5, with D perhaps TRBD1 or TRBD2 (6 bases each). The germline V and J ends were trimmed by 4 bases and 4 bases, with 13 bases remaining between them. Germline lookup yields CDR1 SEHNR and CDR2 FQNEAQ (reference sequence). This CDR3 is built from 14 residues. The CDR3 region has the DNA TGTGCCAGCAGCTCCCCCCGGGGGCTAGAGACCCAGTACTTC. Its translation: CASSSPRGLETQYF.

Turning to this clonotype: The conserved phenylalanine or tryptophan is not found at the CDR3 terminus, so this likely reflects a read error. The V and J genes are TRBV11-3 and TRBJ2-7; D gene ambiguous. CDR3 size: 14 residues. Trimming took off 0 bases at V and 6 bases at J, with 12 bases between the two ends. The V gene's germline CDR1 is SGHNT and CDR2 YENEEA. The CDR3 DNA reads TGTGCCAGCAGCTTAGATCCGGGTTCGGGCGAGCAGTACCTC. Encoded protein: CASSLDPGSGEQYL.

This chain connects TRBV12-3 or TRBV12-4 to TRBJ1-1; no clear D gene. The CDR3 extends over 13 amino acids. The V and J ends lost 3 bases and 4 bases respectively, with 9 bases between them. For the CDR3, the DNA is TGTGCCAGCAGTTTGAAAGGGAGCACTGAAGCTTTCTTT. It codes for CASSLKGSTEAFF.

This chain links TRBV15 with TRBJ1-5; no reliable D call. The V gene's germline CDR1 is LNHNV and CDR2 YYDKDF (reference sequence). This CDR3 is built from 14 residues. V lost 5 bases, J lost 4 bases, and 12 bases lay in between. The CDR3 DNA sequence: TGTGCCACCAGCCCGCAACGTGGGAATCAGCCCCAGCATTTT. It encodes CATSPQRGNQPQHF.

This clonotype was seen once. The junction departs from germline at one end; a sequencing error may be responsible. The chain has TRBV19 and TRBJ2-1, with TRBD2 matching over 10 bases. CDR1 is LNHDA, CDR2 SQIVND, per germline (reference sequence). This CDR3 has 16 residues. CDR3 sequence (DNA): TGTGCCAGTACCTCTAGCGGGGGCTACTCCTACGATGAGCAGTTCTTC. This gives the protein CASTSSGGYSYDEQFF. The complete variable domain, with remaining parts taken from reference TRBV19 and TRBJ2-1, reads DGGITQSPKYLFRKEGQNVTLSCEQNLNHDAMYWYRQDPGQGLRLIYYSQIVNDFQKGDIAEGYSVSREKKESFPLTVTSAQKNPTAFYLCASTSSGGYSYDEQFFGPGTRLTVL.

The chain uses TRBV2 and TRBJ2-7; D is unresolved. The V end was cut by 1 base, the J end by 6 bases, with 16 bases between. Looked up from germline, CDR1 is SNHLY and CDR2 is FYNNEI. The CDR3 loop spans 15 amino acids. CDR3 sequence (DNA): TGTGCCAGCAGTGAAGGTCAGGTTGCGCCCGGCGAGCAGTACTTC. It specifies CASSEGQVAPGEQYF.

The CDR3 bases are TGTGCCAGCAGCTTACTGGGTACTGAAGCTTTCTTT. It codes for CASSLLGTEAFF. The V gene is TRBV7-9, the J gene TRBJ1-1; D is ambiguous. The CDR3 is 12 residues long. Germline V gene sequence: CDR1 SEHNR, CDR2 FQNEAQ (reference sequence). The V end lost 2 bases, the J end lost 5 bases, and 6 bases lay between the germline ends.